One sample yielded the 25 T cell receptor beta chains listed below, sequenced in a study of blood T cell repertoires in COVID-19. Sequenced by immunoSEQ multiplex PCR; TCRdb stores in-frame clones only, minus some. The profile shows about 99,000 clones, around 79% of them singletons. Sequencing input: peripheral blood. Receptor source: a woman older than 75 with active or convalescent COVID-19.

This CDR3 is CASSQDRGRNEKLFF. The CDR3 nucleotides read TGCGCCAGCAGCCAAGACAGGGGGAGAAATGAAAAACTGTTTTTT. The chain combines TRBV4-3 with TRBJ1-4; 7 nucleotides align to TRBD1. The CDR3 is 15 amino acids. The germline V gene encodes CDR1 LGHNA and CDR2 YSLEER. J gave up 5 bases and V 0 bases, and 3 bases lay outside the gene matches.

The chain uses TRBV10-3 and TRBJ1-1; tentative D call: TRBD1 (6 bases). Deletions cut 7 bases from V and 4 bases from J, with 19 bases between. The CDR3 is 15 residues long. Germline V gene lookup returns CDR1 ENHRY and CDR2 SYGVKD. DNA of the CDR3: TGTGCCATCACACCCCAACAGGGACACAGCACTGAAGCTTTCTTT. Its translation: CAITPQQGHSTEAFF.

J is TRBJ2-3 and V is TRBV19; TRBD2 aligns across 11 bases. Per germline, CDR1 LNHDA and CDR2 SQIVND (reference sequence). V shed 7 bases and J 3 bases; nucleotides not matched to a gene: 6. The CDR3 sequence is 15 residues long. CDR3 sequence (DNA): TGTGCCAGTACCTTAGCGGGAGGGCCGACAGATACGCAGTATTTT. Its translation: CASTLAGGPTDTQYF.

The chain recombines TRBV5-1 with TRBJ2-7, with TRBD1 matching 10 bases. Germline V gives CDR1 SGHRS, CDR2 YFSETQ. The CDR3 is 15 residues long. V trimming: 2 bases; J trimming: 2 bases; junction bases outside the gene matches: 4. This chain's CDR3 is CASSFGGQGAYEQYF. CDR3 coding DNA: TGCGCCAGCAGCTTCGGAGGACAGGGGGCCTACGAGCAGTACTTC.

This clone was seen a single time. CDR3 nucleotides: TGTGCCAGCAGCCTGGGTGGAGGGGTCGGCGACAATCAGCCCCAGCATTTT. Encoded protein: CASSLGGGVGDNQPQHF. V gene TRBV5-4 combines with J gene TRBJ1-5, with D perhaps matching TRBD1 (5 bases). This CDR3 has 17 amino acids. CDR1 and CDR2 from the germline V gene are SGHNT and YYREEE (reference sequence). The V end was cut by 4 bases, the J end by 3 bases, with 20 bases between.

The chain joins TRBV6-2 or TRBV6-3 to TRBJ2-7; 7 nucleotides match TRBD2. The CDR3 is made up of 14 amino acids. Germline loops: CDR1 MNHEY, CDR2 SVGEGT. The junction had 2 bases not matched to a gene; V was cut back by 3 bases and J by 0 bases. CDR3 sequence (DNA): TGTGCCAGCAGTTATACTAGCGTCTCCTACGAGCAGTACTTC. It is translated as CASSYTSVSYEQYF.

The rearrangement joins TRBV18 to TRBJ2-1; perhaps TRBD2 as D (5 bases). The germline CDR1 and CDR2 sequences are KGHSH and LQKENI. The V and J ends lost 6 bases and 9 bases respectively, with 12 bases between them. This CDR3 has 12 residues. The CDR3 coding sequence is TGTGCCAGCTCTCCTTTAGAGGGTGAGCAGTTCTTC. It encodes CASSPLEGEQFF.

This chain links TRBV3-1 (or the pseudogene TRBV3-2) with TRBJ2-7, with TRBD2 as a possible D gene (5 bases). The CDR3 has 13 amino acids. V was pared by 0 bases and J by 6 bases, with 9 bases between. The germline CDR1 and CDR2 sequences are LGHDT and YNNKEL (reference sequence). The CDR3 DNA reads TGTGCCAGCAGCCAAGACGGGGAAGTCGAGCAGTACTTC. Protein product: CASSQDGEVEQYF.

The genes are TRBV6-5 and TRBJ2-2, with D possibly TRBD1 on 5 matching bases. There are 14 residues in the CDR3. Germline V gene sequence: CDR1 MNHEY, CDR2 SVGAGI. V lost 7 bases, J lost 7 bases, and 16 bases lay in between. CDR3 DNA sequence: TGTGCCAGCACCCGATGGGGCCTCGGCGGGGAGCTGTTTTTT. This sequence encodes CASTRWGLGGELFF.

The chain joins TRBV9 to TRBJ2-5, with a tentative D call TRBD2 (6 bases). The length of the CDR3 is 18 residues. Germline V gene sequence: CDR1 SGDLS, CDR2 YYNGEE. Trimming took off 4 bases at V and 10 bases at J, with 32 bases between the two ends. The DNA for the CDR3 is TGTGCCAGCAGCCCCGGGGCCTCAGGGCGGAAAATGGAGGGGTACCAGTACTTC. It specifies CASSPGASGRKMEGYQYF.

The chain employs TRBV27 and TRBJ1-1, with D tentatively TRBD1 (6 bases). CDR1 and CDR2 from the germline V gene are MNHEY and SMNVEV (reference sequence). The CDR3 consists of 13 residues. Trimming took off 6 bases at V and 5 bases at J, with 13 bases between the two ends. For the CDR3, the DNA is TGTGCCAGCAGCTGGGGGGGCGGGACTGAAGCTTTCTTT. Protein sequence: CASSWGGGTEAFF.

This clone was counted only a few times. This chain connects TRBV6-5 to TRBJ2-1, with TRBD2 identical over 9 bases. The CDR3 contains 14 residues. Germline V gene lookup returns CDR1 MNHEY and CDR2 SVGAGI. The junction had 6 bases not matched to a gene; V was cut back by 3 bases and J by 9 bases. CDR3: CASSYSGSIGEQFF. CDR3 DNA: TGTGCCAGCAGTTATAGCGGGAGTATCGGTGAGCAGTTCTTC.

CDR3 in DNA: TGTGCCAGCAGCCAAGAGGGCTTTCGTCTCTACGAGCAGTACTTC. Translation gives CASSQEGFRLYEQYF. The rearrangement uses TRBV14 and TRBJ2-7; D is undetermined. CDR1 is SGHDN, CDR2 FVKESK, per germline. Trimming shortened V by 0 bases and J by 3 bases, and 12 bases separated the two germline ends. The CDR3 totals 15 residues.

This chain connects TRBV5-3 to TRBJ2-1, with 7 bases matching TRBD2. TRBV5-3 is identified as an open reading frame with a role that is uncertain. V shed 6 bases and J 3 bases; nucleotides not matched to a gene: 18. The CDR3 is 18 residues long. The CDR3 spells CARNRAGDLILNYNEQFF. The CDR3 bases are TGTGCCAGAAATCGGGCGGGGGACTTGATACTTAACTACAATGAGCAGTTCTTC.

This rearrangement joins TRBV5-8 to TRBJ2-7, with a possible D match to TRBD1 (6 bases). The V end lost 7 bases, the J end lost 4 bases, and 15 bases lay between the germline ends. This CDR3 is built from 13 residues. CDR1 SGHTS and CDR2 YDEGEE come from the germline V gene. CDR3 region: CASRIDRPYEQYF. CDR3 in DNA: TGTGCCAGCCGTATAGACAGGCCTTACGAGCAGTACTTC.

To note about this clone: Sequence at one end of the junction differs from germline and may be a read error. This sequence joins TRBV5-1 and TRBJ2-2, with 12 bases identical to TRBD2. The germline V gene has CDR1 SGHRS and CDR2 YFSETQ. The CDR3 is 15 residues long. The CDR3 coding sequence is TGTGCCAGCAGCCTAGCGGGAGGGGTCACCGGGGAGCTGTTTTTT. It yields the protein CASSLAGGVTGELFF.

The chain is built from TRBV6-2 or TRBV6-3 and TRBJ1-5, with 7 bases fitting TRBD1. The CDR3 has 14 amino acids. Germline lookup yields CDR1 MNHEY and CDR2 SVGEGT. J gave up 5 bases and V 4 bases, and 5 bases lay outside the gene matches. CDR3 sequence: CASSSRTGYQPQHF. The DNA of the CDR3 is TGTGCCAGCAGTTCGCGGACAGGATATCAGCCCCAGCATTTT.

This clone was picked up a small number of times. The rearrangement uses TRBV10-3 and TRBJ2-7; TRBD2 matches 8 bases. The CDR3 runs to 14 residues. Per the germline V gene, CDR1 is ENHRY and CDR2 is SYGVKD. The V gene end was trimmed by 8 bases and the J gene end by 6 bases; junction bases not matched to a gene: 12. This chain's CDR3 is CAIVSGTGGFEQYF. CDR3 DNA: TGTGCCATCGTCTCCGGGACGGGGGGGTTCGAGCAGTACTTC.

The chain joins TRBV19 to TRBJ2-5; TRBD1 aligns across 7 bases. Germline V gives CDR1 LNHDA, CDR2 SQIVND (reference sequence). This CDR3 region has 13 residues. V was clipped by 9 bases and J by 6 bases; unmatched bases: 10. CDR3 protein: CASALVQGKTQYF. The CDR3 DNA follows: TGTGCCAGCGCCTTAGTACAGGGGAAGACCCAGTACTTC.

A note on this clone: A junction boundary mismatches the germline segment, possibly from a read error. The chain links TRBV5-1 to TRBJ2-1; no firm D call. The germline gives CDR1 SGHRS, CDR2 YFSETQ. The length of the CDR3 is 13 residues. The CDR3 spells CASSWVLGDEQFF. In DNA form, the CDR3 reads TGTGCCAGCAGCTGGGTCCTGGGCGATGAGCAGTTCTTC.

This clone has more than one count but fewer than ten. J is TRBJ2-3 and V is TRBV9; D may be TRBD1 (6 bases). Looked up from germline, CDR1 is SGDLS and CDR2 is YYNGEE. The CDR3 covers 16 residues. With 0 bases removed from V and 4 bases from J, the gap between germline ends came to 15 bases. CDR3: CASSVEGGVPADTQYF. CDR3 sequence (DNA): TGTGCCAGCAGCGTAGAAGGGGGAGTTCCCGCAGATACGCAGTATTTT.

This chain connects TRBV19 to TRBJ1-5; possibly TRBD1 for D (6 bases). The germline V gene has CDR1 LNHDA and CDR2 SQIVND (reference sequence). V dropped 3 bases and J dropped 4 bases, with 13 bases sitting between them. The CDR3 is made up of 15 amino acids. The CDR3 DNA reads as TGTGCCAGTAGTATCGGGGGGGCCCCAAATCAGCCCCAGCATTTT. Translated: CASSIGGAPNQPQHF.

The chain recombines TRBV7-3 with TRBJ2-7, with 7 nucleotides matching TRBD2. This CDR3 has 14 residues. Germline V gives CDR1 SGHTA, CDR2 FQGTGA. V trimming: 3 bases; J trimming: 1 base; junction bases outside the gene matches: 3. The CDR3 region is CASSFGGISYEQYF. CDR3 coding DNA: TGTGCCAGCAGCTTCGGGGGGATATCCTACGAGCAGTACTTC.

The chain recombines TRBV11-3 with TRBJ2-6, with TRBD1 identical over 7 bases. V dropped 4 bases and J dropped 8; count of bases not matched to a gene: 8. Germline V gene sequence: CDR1 SGHNT, CDR2 YENEEA. The CDR3 covers 15 residues. The CDR3 sequence: CASSSGQFSPNVLTF. As DNA, the CDR3 is TGTGCCAGCAGCTCGGGACAGTTCAGTCCCAACGTCCTGACTTTC.

The chain is built from TRBV7-9 and TRBJ2-5; 8 positions agree with TRBD2. Unmatched junction bases numbered 2, after V lost 2 bases and J lost 9 bases. The CDR3 has 12 residues. Germline V CDR1 and CDR2: SEHNR, FQNEAQ (reference sequence). DNA for the CDR3: TGTGCCAGCAGCTTAATGCGGGAGGCCCAGTACTTC. This codes for CASSLMREAQYF.